One sample yielded the 28 T cell receptor beta chains listed below, sequenced in a study of beta chain features in type 1 diabetes. General study results and limits: The study found moderately but significantly shorter TCRB CDR3s in all four CD4+ subsets of Type 1 diabetes patients.

No antigen is known for these receptors. The entirety of the isolated RNA underwent reverse transcription, so expressed TCRB transcripts were sequenced. The data were produced by immunoSEQ multiplex PCR, yet TCRdb's version contains in-frame clones alone and is incomplete. The repertoire holds some 350,000 clones, with roughly 14% as singletons. Material for sequencing was naive CD4+ T cells from blood. The receptors originated from a young woman with type 1 diabetes.

This clone was found a few times. One junction end disagrees with the germline gene, perhaps due to a read error. The chain couples TRBV11-2 to TRBJ2-1, with TRBD2 matching over 10 bases. This CDR3 has 15 amino acids. Germline assignment: CDR1 SGHAT and CDR2 FQNNGV. Written as DNA, the CDR3 is TGTGCCAGCAGCTTAGCGGTGTTCCTAGCGGGAGAGCTACTCTTC. Translated: CASSLAVFLAGELLF.

The chain combines TRBV7-9 with TRBJ1-1; D is unclear. This CDR3 region has 13 residues. The V end lost 2 bases, the J end lost 7 bases, and 11 bases lay between the germline ends. Germline CDR1 is SEHNR and CDR2 is FQNEAQ (reference sequence). The CDR3 here is CASSLRESDEAFF. DNA for the CDR3: TGTGCCAGCAGCTTAAGGGAGAGTGATGAAGCTTTCTTT. Full variable domain (remainder filled in from reference TRBV7-9 and TRBJ1-1): DTGVSQNPRHKITKRGQNVTFRCDPISEHNRLYWYRQTLGQGPEFLTYFQNEAQLEKSRLLSDRFSAERPKGSFSTLEIQRTEQGDSAMYLCASSLRESDEAFFGQGTRLTVV.

The CDR3 loop reads CASSQTSGGAGELFF. The CDR3 DNA reads TGTGCCAGCAGCCAAACTAGCGGGGGAGCCGGGGAGCTGTTTTTT. The chain has TRBV7-3 and TRBJ2-2; 11 bases are shared with TRBD2. V was pared by 5 bases and J by 6 bases, with 5 bases of the junction left unmatched. The CDR3 is 15 amino acids. Germline V gene sequence: CDR1 SGHTA, CDR2 FQGTGA.

The chain uses TRBV9 and TRBJ2-1, with TRBD2 identical over 8 bases. The trim removed 4 bases at V and 5 bases at J, leaving 5 bases unmatched. The CDR3 is 14 amino acids. Germline-derived CDR1 and CDR2 are SGDLS and YYNGEE. DNA for the CDR3: TGTGCCAGCAGCCCCACTAGCGGACACAATGAGCAGTTCTTC. Translated: CASSPTSGHNEQFF.

The chain recombines TRBV4-3 with TRBJ1-1; the D gene is possibly TRBD1 (6 bases). Germline V gives CDR1 LGHNA, CDR2 YSLEER. The CDR3 is made up of 16 amino acids. Trimming took off 1 base at V and 2 bases at J, with 14 bases between the two ends. The CDR3 DNA reads TGCGCCAGCAGCCAAGGGGGGGGGCGAGAAAACACTGAAGCTTTCTTT. Protein sequence: CASSQGGGRENTEAFF.

The V call is TRBV6-5, the J call TRBJ2-1; 9 bases map to TRBD1. Looked up from germline, CDR1 is MNHEY and CDR2 is SVGAGI. Germline trimming cut 2 bases from V and 4 bases from J; bases unmatched to any gene: 6. This CDR3 region has 16 residues. The CDR3 reads CASSYTDRGSYNEQFF. As DNA, the CDR3 is TGTGCCAGCAGTTACACAGACAGGGGGTCGTACAATGAGCAGTTCTTC.

The CDR3 reads CASSIGDNQPQHF. The CDR3 DNA sequence: TGTGCCAGCAGTATAGGGGATAATCAGCCCCAGCATTTT. This chain uses TRBV7-9 with TRBJ1-5, with D perhaps TRBD1 (5 bases). This CDR3 has 13 residues. The germline V gene has CDR1 SEHNR and CDR2 FQNEAQ (reference sequence). V was shortened by 6 bases and J by 4 bases, with 10 bases between the two germline ends.

The rearrangement links TRBV2 to TRBJ2-1; 12 nucleotides line up with TRBD2. Losses at the gene ends were 2 bases for V and 7 bases for J; bases not matched to a gene: 3. The CDR3 is made up of 15 amino acids. The V gene's germline CDR1 is SNHLY and CDR2 FYNNEI. In nucleotides, the CDR3 is TGTGCCAGCAGTGAAAGTCTAGCGGGGGGGAATGAGCAGTTCTTC. Residues: CASSESLAGGNEQFF.

This clone appeared once. This chain uses TRBV6-1 with TRBJ1-1; 10 bases map to TRBD1. The CDR3 spans 15 residues. The germline V gene encodes CDR1 MNHNS and CDR2 SASEGT. J was trimmed by 6 bases and V by 4 bases; bases with no gene match: 8. The CDR3 loop is CASSGGTGASAEAFF. DNA for the CDR3: TGTGCCAGCAGTGGCGGGACAGGGGCGAGCGCTGAAGCTTTCTTT.

A few counts support this clone. This sample also contains other DNA sequences that code for the same CDR3. The chain joins TRBV7-3 to TRBJ1-1; the match to TRBD1 covers 7 bases. The V segment lost 1 base and the J segment 4 bases; nucleotides outside the gene matches: 3. CDR1 and CDR2 from the germline V gene are SGHTA and FQGTGA. CDR3 length equals 14 residues. In DNA form, the CDR3 reads TGTGCCAGCAGCTTAAACAGGGGTGGCACTGAAGCTTTCTTT. It encodes CASSLNRGGTEAFF.

This clone occurred a few times. The chain couples TRBV19 to TRBJ2-7; 7 bases map to TRBD1. Looked up from germline, CDR1 is LNHDA and CDR2 is SQIVND (reference sequence). CDR3 length: 14 residues. V was pared by 5 bases and J by 7 bases, with 11 bases of the junction left unmatched. DNA of the CDR3: TGTGCCAGTAGTGAAACGACAGGGCCCTGGGAGCAGTACTTC. It yields the protein CASSETTGPWEQYF.

V gene TRBV5-4 combines with J gene TRBJ1-1; tentative D call: TRBD1 (5 bases). The CDR3 length is 14 residues. The germline V gene encodes CDR1 SGHNT and CDR2 YYREEE (reference sequence). Trimming removed 2 bases at V and 4 bases at J, with 12 bases between. CDR3 nucleotide sequence: TGTGCCAGCAGCTTAGGAACGCAGGGCACTGAAGCTTTCTTT. Its protein product is CASSLGTQGTEAFF.

The rearrangement uses TRBV27 and TRBJ2-1; D might be TRBD2 (7 bases). Germline CDR1 MNHEY, CDR2 SMNVEV (reference sequence). The germline V and J ends were trimmed by 5 bases and 3 bases, with 17 bases remaining between them. This CDR3 has 16 residues. As DNA, the CDR3 is TGTGCCAGCAGTCCCCGGGGTAGGGGGGGCTACAATGAGCAGTTCTTC. The encoded protein is CASSPRGRGGYNEQFF.

This rearrangement joins TRBV7-2 to TRBJ2-1, with 12 positions matching TRBD2. This CDR3 contains 15 residues. The germline V gene encodes CDR1 SGHTA and CDR2 FQGNSA. V gave up 5 bases and J gave up 9 bases; unmatched junction bases: 8. CDR3 in DNA: TGTGCCAGCAGCCTGACTAGCGGGAGAATCGGTGAGCAGTTCTTC. As protein: CASSLTSGRIGEQFF.

CDR3 in amino acids: CASSLSSNYGYTF. CDR3 nucleotides: TGTGCCAGCAGCTTGAGTTCTAACTATGGCTACACCTTC. The chain joins TRBV7-9 to TRBJ1-2; D call uncertain. This CDR3 is built from 13 residues. Germline CDR1 reads SEHNR; CDR2 reads FQNEAQ (reference sequence). The V end lost 3 bases, the J end lost 0 bases, and 5 bases lay between the germline ends. The whole variable domain, filled in from reference TRBV7-9 and TRBJ1-2, reads DTGVSQNPRHKITKRGQNVTFRCDPISEHNRLYWYRQTLGQGPEFLTYFQNEAQLEKSRLLSDRFSAERPKGSFSTLEIQRTEQGDSAMYLCASSLSSNYGYTFGSGTRLTVV.

Only a few counts were recorded for this clone. The chain recombines TRBV6-6 with TRBJ2-3; D remains ambiguous. The length of the CDR3 is 15 residues. Germline V lookup: CDR1 MNHNY, CDR2 SVGAGI (reference sequence). The V end was cut by 2 bases, the J end by 0 bases, with 9 bases between. The CDR3: CASSYGRPSTDTQYF. The CDR3 DNA follows: TGTGCCAGCAGTTACGGGCGACCTAGCACAGATACGCAGTATTTT.

The chain combines TRBV7-8 with TRBJ1-5; D gene uncertain. This CDR3 is built from 16 residues. The germline V gene encodes CDR1 SGHVS and CDR2 FQNEAQ. V was pared by 2 bases and J by 0 bases, with 11 bases between. CDR3 DNA sequence: TGTGCCAGCAGCTTACGAGGAGGAGCTAGCAATCAGCCCCAGCATTTT. Its translation: CASSLRGGASNQPQHF.

This clone was observed a few times. The chain employs TRBV18 and TRBJ2-7; D may be TRBD2 (6 bases). This CDR3 contains 17 residues. Germline-derived CDR1 and CDR2 are KGHSH and LQKENI. The V and J ends lost 2 bases and 7 bases respectively, with 24 bases between them. The CDR3 nucleotides are TGTGCCAGCTCACCAATGCTGCCAGCGGGCACCTCCATGGAGCAGTACTTC. This translates into CASSPMLPAGTSMEQYF.

The chain's CDR3 is CASRSSGRSYNEQFF. For the CDR3, the DNA is TGTGCCAGCAGATCTAGCGGGAGGAGCTACAATGAGCAGTTCTTC. This rearrangement joins TRBV27 to TRBJ2-1; TRBD2 matches 11 bases. V dropped 6 bases and J dropped 3; count of bases not matched to a gene: 4. Germline V gives CDR1 MNHEY, CDR2 SMNVEV (reference sequence). CDR3 length: 15 amino acids.

This clone was picked up a small number of times. The chain has TRBV19 and TRBJ2-1; 11 bases line up with TRBD2. From germline, CDR1 is LNHDA and CDR2 SQIVND (reference sequence). V was clipped by 5 bases and J by 0 bases; unmatched bases: 21. There are 22 residues in the CDR3. DNA for the CDR3: TGTGCCAGTAGTCCAAAAGCGGGATTGAGTAGCGGGAGGGCTGGCTCCTACAATGAGCAGTTCTTC. Translation gives CASSPKAGLSSGRAGSYNEQFF.

This clone was seen just once. The chain has TRBV30 and TRBJ1-4; D gene uncertain. Trimming removed 0 bases at V and 3 bases at J, with 11 bases between. Germline V lookup: CDR1 GTSNPN, CDR2 SVGIG (reference sequence). CDR3 length: 15 amino acids. CDR3 nucleotides: TGTGCCTGGAGTGTACTCCCCAGGTCTAATGAAAAACTGTTTTTT. It specifies CAWSVLPRSNEKLFF.

The CDR3 nucleotides are TGTGCCAGCAGTTTCCGGGACAGGGACTACGAGCAGTACTTC. Amino acids: CASSFRDRDYEQYF. This chain links TRBV28 with TRBJ2-7, with 9 bases lining up with TRBD1. Germline-derived CDR1 and CDR2 are MDHEN and SYDVKM. The CDR3 sequence is 14 residues long. V shed 3 bases, J shed 3 bases, and the junction held 3 bases outside the gene matches.

This clone was detected a few times. V is TRBV25-1 and J is TRBJ2-3, with D maybe TRBD2 (5 bases). Germline lookup yields CDR1 MGHDK and CDR2 SYGVNS. V was pared by 6 bases and J by 6 bases, with 10 bases between. The CDR3 consists of 12 residues. The CDR3 spells CASSLAGDTQYF. The CDR3 region has the DNA TGTGCCAGCAGCCTAGCCGGGGATACGCAGTATTTT.

The chain combines TRBV20-1 with TRBJ2-3, with D uncertain. The CDR3 totals 11 residues. Germline V gene data show CDR1 as DFQATT and CDR2 as SNEGSKA (reference sequence). V was cut by 5 bases and J by 6 bases, with 9 bases left in between. This CDR3 reads CSAPTRDTQYF. CDR3 nucleotide sequence: TGCAGTGCTCCCACTCGGGATACGCAGTATTTT.

The chain links TRBV5-1 to TRBJ1-1; 8 bases match TRBD1. This CDR3 has 12 amino acids. Germline values: CDR1 SGHRS, CDR2 YFSETQ. The V segment lost 4 bases and the J segment 11 bases; nucleotides outside the gene matches: 7. CDR3 region: CASSQDRVVAFF. CDR3 nucleotide sequence: TGCGCCAGCAGCCAGGACAGGGTGGTTGCTTTCTTT.

A few counts support this clone. The genes are TRBV6-6 and TRBJ1-4; D perhaps matches TRBD1 (5 bases). V was pared by 10 bases and J by 5 bases, with 20 bases between. Germline CDR1 MNHNY, CDR2 SVGAGI (reference sequence). The CDR3 is 15 amino acids. The CDR3: CATRQYGRSNEKLFF. DNA for the CDR3: TGTGCCACCCGACAGTACGGGCGGTCCAATGAAAAACTGTTTTTT.

The genes are TRBV4-2 and TRBJ2-2; no definite D call. The CDR3 is 13 amino acids. Germline CDR1 LGHNA, CDR2 YNFKEQ. The ends were cut back, 0 bases at V and 4 bases at J, with 3 bases in the middle. CDR3 DNA: TGTGCCAGCAGCCAAGATAGCACCGGGGAGCTGTTTTTT. It translates to CASSQDSTGELFF.

The V gene is TRBV7-2, the J gene TRBJ2-5, with a possible D match to TRBD1 (7 bases). The germline V and J ends were trimmed by 4 bases and 4 bases, with 10 bases remaining between them. Germline V gene lookup returns CDR1 SGHTA and CDR2 FQGNSA. The CDR3 has 13 amino acids. The DNA for the CDR3 is TGTGCCAGCAGCTATCAGGGGGGAGAGACCCAGTACTTC. It is translated as CASSYQGGETQYF.